This T cell receptor beta chain was retrieved from a study of regulatory T cells in long-lasting Graves disease. The time point here: newly diagnosed GD, antithyroid drugs for less than 3 months. The TCR library was made from RNA that had been extracted from PBMCs in TRIzol. An endocrinology department in Xi'an, China, recruited the patients. Arm-PCR of CDR3 regions and iRepertoire HTBI primers were used to build TCR beta libraries. TCRdb re-derived calls from the multiplex PCR reads in MiXCR, one entry per CDR3 protein. The sample includes roughly 510,000 distinct CDR3 sequences, around 15% seen only once; the top ten take around 12%. V lost 0 bases to trimming and J lost 1 base, with 9 bases between them. This CDR3 spans 15 amino acids. The germline V gene has CDR1 SGDLS and CDR2 YYNGEE. This sample also belongs to another study, concerning T cells in Graves' hyperthyroidism and ophthalmopathy.

The sequencing here drew on peripheral blood mononuclear cells (PBMCs), taken at new diagnosis, from a patient treated with antithyroid drugs. This chain links TRBV9 with TRBJ2-3, with D tentatively TRBD1 (6 bases). This receptor was taken from a man between 18 and 29 years old with Graves disease. The CDR3 spells CASSVEAGGTDTQYF. CDR3 coding DNA: TGTGCCAGCAGCGTAGAGGCAGGGGGCACAGATACGCAGTATTTT. The whole variable domain, filled in from reference TRBV9 and TRBJ2-3, reads DSGVTQTPKHLITATGQRVTLRCSPRSGDLSVYWYQQSLDQGLQFLIQYYNGEERAKGNILERFSAQQFPDLHSELNLSSLELGDSALYFCASSVEAGGTDTQYFGPGTRLTVL.